This T cell receptor (beta chain) was sequenced for a study of cytomegalovirus exposure and HLA in healthy donors (dated by TCRdb to between 2016 and 2019). The study in broad terms: According to a later analysis, the 120 or so validation repertoires were produced on the same platform as the 666 repertoires of the first cohort. Along with the roughly 700-subject first cohort, a separate validation cohort of over 90 different subjects was used. The aim of the study was to test whether cataloging public T cell receptors could identify signatures of past pathogen exposure. The study combined high-throughput TCR immunosequencing, statistical association of individual TCRs with disease status, and machine learning to predict cytomegalovirus infection status. What the work shows at the level of the full study, not this receptor alone: While some public TCRs were present in many individuals, most TCR sequences turned up only very rarely across donors. A later analysis had no HLA typing for the validation cohort, so co-occurrence there was scored across all 110 or so repertoires. A total of 150 to 200 TCR beta chains were listed by the study as associated with cytomegalovirus. A few of the identified cytomegalovirus-associated TCR beta chains were confirmed in vitro to be specific for cytomegalovirus antigens. In a later analysis, TCRs clustered in the first cohort were found to also tend to co-occur in the roughly 110 validation repertoires, with roughly 93% of cluster scores above 0. The authors suggested that the approach could potentially be generalized to other disease states and immunological phenotypes. The classifier was reported to diagnose cytomegalovirus status with high specificity and sensitivity in both the original cohort and the validation cohort.

Unmatched junction bases come to 3, with V trimmed by 7 bases and J by 3 bases. Taken from the germline V gene, the CDR1 and CDR2 loops are MGHDK and SYGVNS. The cysteine opens and the phenylalanine closes a CDR3 of 12 amino acids. Only the CDR3 region is kept as DNA, spanning 36 bases read in frame from base 1. Of note for this clone: Its antigen is not yet known. No base qualities exist here, and no much larger clone lies one base off it.

Library method: the immunoSEQ multiplex PCR assay. Regarding the original processing steps: A statistical classification framework was built for diagnosing cytomegalovirus status from the catalog of TCR beta chain sequences. The table comes from immuneACCESS by way of TCRdb, which keeps in-frame sequences with V and J called. Part of the clones is missing from these tables; in studies checked, under half for an unresolved V gene and the rest for unknown reasons. Clone size and V and J calls were adopted from that table, with D and trimming inferred from the DNA. This sample is represented by about 79,000 clones; 90% to 95% of them were singletons. Clones ranked in the top ten supply around 3.3% of the sample. The donors belonged to the validation cohort of roughly 120 subjects, which was separate from the roughly 670-subject first cohort.

The sequence is built from TRBV25-1 and TRBJ2-7; TRBD2 lines up with 7 middle nucleotides. This clonotype was sampled from a woman younger than 45 in good health and CMV-seronegative. Sequencing input: PBMCs. The sequence in DNA is TGTGCCAGCAAGGCGGGAGTCTACGAGCAGTACTTC. This is translated as CASKAGVYEQYF.